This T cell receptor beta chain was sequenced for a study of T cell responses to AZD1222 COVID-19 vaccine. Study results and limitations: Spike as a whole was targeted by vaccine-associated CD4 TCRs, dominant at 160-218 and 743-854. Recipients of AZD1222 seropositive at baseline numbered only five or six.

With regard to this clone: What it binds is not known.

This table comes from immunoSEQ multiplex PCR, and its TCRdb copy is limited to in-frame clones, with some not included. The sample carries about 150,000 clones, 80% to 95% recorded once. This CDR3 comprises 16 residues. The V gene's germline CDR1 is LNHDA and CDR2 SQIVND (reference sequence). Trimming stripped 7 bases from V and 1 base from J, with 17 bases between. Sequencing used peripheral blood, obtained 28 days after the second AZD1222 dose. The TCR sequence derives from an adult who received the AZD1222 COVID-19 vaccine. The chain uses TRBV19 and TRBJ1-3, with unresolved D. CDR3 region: CASTYQSEGSGNTIYF. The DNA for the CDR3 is TGTGCCAGTACCTACCAATCGGAGGGTTCTGGAAACACCATATATTTT.